The source of this TCR beta chain is a study of T cells after yellow fever vaccination. Study results and limitations: The study found a weaker secondary response that peaked faster, day 5 versus 15.

On this clonotype itself: Its target is unknown.

TCRdb re-analysed the 5' RACE reads in MiXCR, keeping a single row per CDR3 protein. The data show a few hundred thousand distinct CDR3 sequences, with around 10% seen just once and around 3.1% held by the top ten. V lost 2 bases to trimming and J lost 2 bases, with 14 bases between them. Germline CDR1 is MNHEY and CDR2 is SVGAGI. The CDR3 has 16 amino acids. Sequencing was performed on CD4+ T cells sorted from PBMCs, taken 5 days after the yellow fever booster vaccination. The receptor was isolated from a man aged 18 to 30 who received the YFV17D yellow fever vaccine. The V call is TRBV6-5, the J call TRBJ2-3; D might be TRBD1 (6 bases). The CDR3 here is CASSYGQGQPTDTQYF. The CDR3 region has the DNA TGTGCCAGCAGTTACGGCCAGGGGCAACCCACAGATACGCAGTATTTT.